A single sample gave rise to the 16 T cell receptor beta chains below, sequenced in a study of technical replicates of blood from four donors. The table came from immunoSEQ multiplex PCR; TCRdb's copy has only in-frame clones and leaves some out. The sample has tens of thousands of clones, 94% seen once. The specimen was T cells isolated from PBMCs. The receptors were gathered from a human donor in good health.

This chain connects TRBV6-1 to TRBJ1-3, with D possibly being TRBD1 (5 bases). This CDR3 has 15 amino acids. Germline V CDR1 and CDR2: MNHNS, SASEGT. Trimming shortened V by 8 bases and J by 2 bases, and 16 bases separated the two germline ends. The CDR3 coding sequence is TGTGCCAGCGGGCGCTCTCAGGGCCCTGGAAACACCATATATTTT. Its translation: CASGRSQGPGNTIYF.

The sample holds one count of this clone. The chain uses TRBV10-3 and TRBJ2-5; D is uncertain. V lost 8 bases to trimming and J lost 2 bases, with 9 bases between them. The CDR3 length is 12 residues. Germline V gene data show CDR1 as ENHRY and CDR2 as SYGVKD. For the CDR3, the DNA is TGTGCCATCGGCACAGAACAAGAGACCCAGTACTTC. Translation gives CAIGTEQETQYF.

Only a few counts were recorded for this clone. The identical CDR3 is also encoded by other nucleotide sequences in the sample. The chain recombines TRBV18 with TRBJ2-7; D is unclear. The CDR3 contains 13 residues. Trimming shortened V by 0 bases and J by 0 bases, and 3 bases separated the two germline ends. Germline CDR1 is KGHSH and CDR2 is LQKENI. CDR3 residues: CASSPPSSYEQYF. The CDR3 nucleotides are TGTGCCAGCTCACCACCGAGCTCCTACGAGCAGTACTTC.

The chain recombines TRBV6-6 with TRBJ1-1; 9 nucleotides match TRBD1. CDR1 and CDR2 (germline): MNHNY, SVGAGI (reference sequence). The CDR3 runs 16 residues. Trimming removed 6 bases from V and 3 bases from J; junction bases left unmatched: 11. This CDR3 is CASRSTGGADYTEAFF. In DNA, the CDR3 is TGTGCCAGCAGGTCTACAGGGGGCGCCGATTACACTGAAGCTTTCTTT.

The chain has TRBV27 and TRBJ2-4, with 9 positions matching TRBD1. With V trimmed by 6 bases and J by 7 bases, 10 bases remained unmatched. This CDR3 contains 15 residues. Germline CDR1 is MNHEY and CDR2 is SMNVEV (reference sequence). Here the CDR3 reads CASSPLGTGKNIQYF. In nucleotides, the CDR3 is TGTGCCAGCAGCCCCCTAGGGACAGGGAAGAACATTCAGTACTTC.

The CDR3 DNA sequence: TGTGCCAGCACCACCCCCAGGACTAGCGGGAAGGCCCTAACCGGGGAGCTGTTTTTT. Encoded protein: CASTTPRTSGKALTGELFF. V usage is TRBV28 and J usage is TRBJ2-2; 12 bases are a match to TRBD2. Germline V gives CDR1 MDHEN, CDR2 SYDVKM. Trimming removed 7 bases from V and 5 bases from J; junction bases left unmatched: 17. This CDR3 has 19 residues.

This clone was observed once. The chain couples TRBV19 to TRBJ1-1, with a weak D call TRBD1 (6 bases). The germline V gene encodes CDR1 LNHDA and CDR2 SQIVND (reference sequence). Trimming pared 6 bases from V and 12 bases from J, leaving 20 bases between. The CDR3 is 13 amino acids. The CDR3 is CASRSDLRTVTFF. CDR3 bases: TGTGCCAGTAGATCGGACCTCAGGACAGTGACTTTCTTT. The complete variable domain, with remaining parts taken from reference TRBV19 and TRBJ1-1, reads DGGITQSPKYLFRKEGQNVTLSCEQNLNHDAMYWYRQDPGQGLRLIYYSQIVNDFQKGDIAEGYSVSREKKESFPLTVTSAQKNPTAFYLCASRSDLRTVTFFGQGTRLTVV.

The chain joins TRBV7-9 to TRBJ1-5; TRBD1 matches at 7 bases. Germline CDR1 is SEHNR and CDR2 is FQNEAQ (reference sequence). With V trimmed by 1 base and J by 0 bases, 12 bases remained unmatched. The CDR3 consists of 19 residues. The CDR3 spells CASSLGLAGGTRSNQPQHF. DNA for the CDR3: TGTGCCAGCAGCTTAGGCCTCGCAGGGGGTACCCGTAGCAATCAGCCCCAGCATTTT.

This chain joins TRBV10-2 and TRBJ2-7; 12 nucleotides align to TRBD2. After removal of 10 bases from V and 3 bases from J, the junction contained 4 bases not matched to a gene. CDR3 length equals 13 residues. CDR1 is WSHSY and CDR2 is SAAADI in the germline V gene. The CDR3, as DNA: TGCGCCACCGGGACTAGCGGGTACTACGAGCAGTACTTC. Translation gives CATGTSGYYEQYF.

This chain joins TRBV9 and TRBJ2-5; 7 bases match TRBD2. Per the germline V gene, CDR1 is SGDLS and CDR2 is YYNGEE. V trimming: 3 bases; J trimming: 7 bases; junction bases outside the gene matches: 12. The CDR3 extends over 15 amino acids. CDR3 sequence reads: CASSGFERREGTQYF. The CDR3 coding sequence is TGTGCCAGCAGCGGATTTGAAAGGAGGGAGGGGACCCAGTACTTC.

The V gene is TRBV9, the J gene TRBJ2-5; the D gene is possibly TRBD2 (6 bases). CDR1 SGDLS and CDR2 YYNGEE come from the germline V gene. CDR3 length: 15 residues. Deletions cut 5 bases from V and 5 bases from J, with 19 bases between. The CDR3 bases are TGTGCCAGCAGTTTTGGACCAACTAGCTCCGAGACCCAGTACTTC. This encodes CASSFGPTSSETQYF.

This rearrangement joins TRBV10-1 to TRBJ1-4; TRBD1 matches at 7 bases. CDR3 length: 15 amino acids. The ends lost 6 bases at V and 4 bases at J; junction bases unmatched: 8. CDR1 and CDR2 (germline): WNHNN, SYGVQD (reference sequence). CDR3 nucleotide sequence: TGCGCCAGCAGCCCGGGACAGCCCTTTAATGAAAAACTGTTTTTT. This sequence encodes CASSPGQPFNEKLFF.

The rearrangement links TRBV11-3 to TRBJ2-7; D possibly corresponds to TRBD1 (6 bases). V was cut by 0 bases and J by 2 bases, with 14 bases left in between. Germline V lookup: CDR1 SGHNT, CDR2 YENEEA. There are 16 residues in the CDR3. As DNA, the CDR3 is TGTGCCAGCAGCTTAGAAGGTGGCAGGGGTACCTACGAGCAGTACTTC. Protein product: CASSLEGGRGTYEQYF.

The chain is built from TRBV28 and TRBJ1-2; no clear D. The CDR3 loop spans 14 amino acids. Germline assignment: CDR1 MDHEN and CDR2 SYDVKM. Trimming stripped 4 bases from V and 3 bases from J, with 12 bases between. The CDR3 nucleotides read TGTGCCAGCAGTTCCTTGGGCTACGACTATGGCTACACCTTC. This codes for CASSSLGYDYGYTF.

The J gene is TRBJ2-3, the V gene TRBV6-5, with a weak D call TRBD2 (5 bases). The V gene's germline CDR1 is MNHEY and CDR2 SVGAGI. The CDR3 contains 15 residues. Trimming took 4 bases from V and 3 from J, leaving 14 bases between them. In DNA, the CDR3 is TGTGCCAGCAGTTCGGACTTCCCCCCGACAGATACGCAGTATTTT. Its protein is CASSSDFPPTDTQYF.

The chain couples TRBV14 to TRBJ2-7; no definite D call. The V end was cut by 5 bases, the J end by 6 bases, with 11 bases between. This CDR3 has 12 amino acids. Germline V gene sequence: CDR1 SGHDN, CDR2 FVKESK. CDR3 loop: CASSGRKVEQYF. The CDR3 DNA follows: TGTGCCAGCAGCGGGCGTAAAGTCGAGCAGTACTTC.